This paragraph reports one TCR beta chain. Its specificity is not known. The sample comes from a study of tumor and adjacent non-tumor tissue in lung cancer. Notes on the study in general: Tumor repertoires had a smaller top 100 clone share than normal lung.

A modified ARM-PCR protocol with three rounds of nested PCR amplified TCRbeta. TCRdb reprocessed the multiplex PCR reads via MiXCR and lists one record per CDR3 protein. Of about 110,000 distinct CDR3 sequences listed, roughly 74% are singletons. The CDR3 extends over 12 amino acids. Looked up from germline, CDR1 is PRHDT and CDR2 is FYEKMQ (reference sequence). The V gene lost 8 bases and the J gene lost 10 bases, with 12 bases spanning the gap. RNA was extracted from bulk tissue without any cell sorting. This TCR was recovered from a woman aged 55-69 years with non-small cell lung cancer. The sample consisted of lung tumor tissue. This chain joins TRBV13 and TRBJ1-6; D perhaps matches TRBD1 (5 bases). DNA of the CDR3: TGTGCCAGCTGCCTGGGGCAATCACCCCTCCACTTT. Encoded protein: CASCLGQSPLHF.